This T cell receptor (beta chain) was recovered during a study of shared clonotypes between healthy human individuals (dated by TCRdb to 2020 to 2021). The study in broad terms: Three men and a couple of women, aged 18 to 49 years, made up the cohort. To increase sequencing depth and limit assay-specific biases, different laboratories used diverse techniques to prepare libraries and sequence TCR repertoires. Leukapheresis yielded between about 0.94 and 8.9 billion PBMCs per donor. To estimate repertoire size and how much clonotype sharing occurs between individuals, the study deeply sequenced the blood TCR repertoires of roughly 5 healthy adults. For each donor, CD4 naive and CD4 memory were each given three plates, CD8 naive was given two plates, and CD8 memory was given one plate.

The germline V gene provides CDR1 MDHEN and CDR2 SYDVKM. V is trimmed back by 4 bases and J by 2 bases, and the junction contains 12 bases that no gene match accounts for. Inclusive of the bounding cysteine and phenylalanine, the CDR3 is 17 residues long. Only CDR3 DNA is held: 51 bases, read in frame from base 1. Concerning this clone: Its antigen is currently not known. The record has no base qualities; no much larger clone is one base away.

Overall results and qualifications from the work: Estimated clonotype richness was generally larger for naive than for memory subsets. Because the study included only a small number of donors, the genetic and exposure-history diversity represented was limited. Incomplete sequencing was indicated by rarefaction of sorted-subset datasets, despite the large sequencing depth. Sampling was limited to blood, and TCR repertoires in tissue likely differ from TCR repertoires in blood. Based on pairwise subsampling, the degree of clonotype sharing among donors was expected to be affected by sequencing depth. Roughly 5% of naive CD4, 3.5% of naive CD8, 2.3% of memory CD4, and 0.4% of memory CD8 clonotypes were shared across several donors. Compared with non-shared clonotypes, clonotypes shared by all four sorted-subset donors had higher generation probabilities.

Using the deep immunoSEQ assay, multiplex PCR amplified TCR CDR3 regions from genomic DNA. Genomic DNA extracted from each cell subset was distributed evenly over all wells of several immunoSEQ 96-well plates, and each plate served as one replicate. For sorted subsets, each replicate PCR was loaded with 200 to 250 ng genomic DNA, equivalent to about 30,000 T cell genomes. The purified libraries were quantified using a Qubit 3.0 fluorometer, sized with a Bioanalyzer 2100, and then quantified again using the KAPA Library Quantification kit. A separate single-read 150-cycle Illumina NextSeq 550 flow cell was used to sequence each immunoSEQ 96-well plate. The paper's data handling went like this. Because only junctional sequences without quality scores were contained in the immunoSEQ output, filtering matching that applied to full-length reads could not be performed. To assign V/J genes and CDR3, sequences were annotated using PyIR, a Python wrapper for IgBLAST v1.9, with IMGT germline references. Reads with weak V/J assignments (E-value above 1e-6), missing CDR3, stop codons, out-of-frame junctions, or ambiguous translated residues were removed. A V3J clonotype was defined by an identical inferred V gene, J gene, and CDR3 amino acid sequence. Percentage overlap between repertoires was computed as shared unique clonotypes divided by the size of the smaller repertoire. Repertoire richness was assessed with RTK rarefaction, the Chao1 estimator, and Recon v2.1 estimates of unobserved clonotypes. OLGA was used to compute generation probabilities for all TCRbeta clonotypes that the gDNA method yielded from a few donors. TCRdb obtained this table from immuneACCESS and retained in-frame rearrangements with V and J assigned. These tables miss some clones; where compared with another copy, unresolved V genes account for less than half of the shortfall, and the remainder is unexplained. V, J and clone size were drawn from that table, and D and trimming were deduced from the DNA. The sample table lists around 510,000 clones, 90% to 97% of them with a count of one. Clones ranked in the top ten supply 0.05% to 0.07% of the sample.

The donors were healthy, HIV-negative adults who had no recently reported acute infections or vaccinations. Every donor was a Caucasian adult residing in Nashville, Tennessee, USA. CD4+ T cells were enriched by magnetic negative selection; naive cells were then positively selected on CD45RA, and the negative fraction formed the memory subset. Blood was obtained by leukapheresis, after which PBMCs were separated by Ficoll-Histopaque density gradient centrifugation and cryopreserved in liquid nitrogen vapor phase. Purity and quantity of every magnetically sorted T cell population were checked by analytical flow cytometry. Each sorted fraction had its genomic DNA isolated and then quantified by UV absorbance on a Nanodrop 2000c.

The rearrangement joined TRBV28 to TRBJ2-7; 9 middle bases align to TRBD1. The sequence derives from a woman under 40 in good health. Sample: naive CD4+ T cells sorted from blood. The label giving this sample's cell subset or site can be read as: CD45RA+ positively selected. The nucleotide sequence reads TGTGCCAGCAGTTCTCCCGGAGGGACAGGGAAGACCTACGAGCAGTACTTC. Its protein product is CASSSPGGTGKTYEQYF. Beyond the CDR3, the reference TRBV28 and TRBJ2-7 genes provide the residues; the full variable domain reads: DVKVTQSSRYLVKRTGEKVFLECVQDMDHENMFWYRQDPGLGLRLIYFSYDVKMKEKGDIPEGYSVSREKKERFSLILESASTNQTSMYLCASSSPGGTGKTYEQYFGPGTRLTVT.